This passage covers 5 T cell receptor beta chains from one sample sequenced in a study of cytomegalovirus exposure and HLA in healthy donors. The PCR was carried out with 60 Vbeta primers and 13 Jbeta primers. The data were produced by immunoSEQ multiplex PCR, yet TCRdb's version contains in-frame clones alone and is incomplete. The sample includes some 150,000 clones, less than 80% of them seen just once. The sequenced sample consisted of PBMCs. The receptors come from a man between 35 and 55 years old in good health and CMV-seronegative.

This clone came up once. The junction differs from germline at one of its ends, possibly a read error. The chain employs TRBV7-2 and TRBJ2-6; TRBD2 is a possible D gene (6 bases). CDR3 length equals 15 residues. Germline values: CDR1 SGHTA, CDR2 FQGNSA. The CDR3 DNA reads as TGTGCCAGCAGTCCAGCTGCCTCGGGAGCCAACGGCCTGACTTTC. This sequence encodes CASSPAASGANGLTF.

CDR3 amino acids: CASSEGGSGRVDTGELFF. DNA of the CDR3: TGTGCCAGCAGTGAAGGGGGTAGCGGGAGAGTAGACACCGGGGAGCTGTTTTTT. V and J are TRBV2 and TRBJ2-2; 9 bases match TRBD2. With V trimmed by 1 base and J by 3 bases, 9 bases remained unmatched. The germline gives CDR1 SNHLY, CDR2 FYNNEI. The CDR3 covers 18 residues.

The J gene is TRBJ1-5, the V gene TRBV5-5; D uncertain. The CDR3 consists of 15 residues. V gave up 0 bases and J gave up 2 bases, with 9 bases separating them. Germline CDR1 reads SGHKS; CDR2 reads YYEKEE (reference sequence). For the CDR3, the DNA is TGTGCCAGCAGCTTGGGTACGGGAGGCAATCAGCCCCAGCATTTT. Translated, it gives CASSLGTGGNQPQHF.

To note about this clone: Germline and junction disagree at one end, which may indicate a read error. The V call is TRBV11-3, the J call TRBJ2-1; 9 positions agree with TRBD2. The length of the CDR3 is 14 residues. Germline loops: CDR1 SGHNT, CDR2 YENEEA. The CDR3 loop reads CASSFQSGRNEQFF. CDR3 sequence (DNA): TGTGCCAGCAGCTTTCAAAGCGGGAGGAATGAACAGTTCTTC.

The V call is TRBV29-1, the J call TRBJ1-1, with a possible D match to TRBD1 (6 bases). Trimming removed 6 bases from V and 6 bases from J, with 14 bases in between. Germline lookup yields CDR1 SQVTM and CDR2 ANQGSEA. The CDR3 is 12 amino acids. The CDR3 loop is CSVGWGGAEAFF. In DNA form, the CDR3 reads TGCAGCGTCGGGTGGGGGGGCGCTGAAGCTTTCTTT.